In its sample, the clone carrying this TCR beta chain was seen a few times. The sample belongs to a study of T cell responses to AZD1222 COVID-19 vaccine. Profiling relied on immunoSEQ multiplex PCR, and the TCRdb table lists in-frame clones only, not all of them. Of some 130,000 clones in the sample, 90% to 95% were seen once. V shed 0 bases, J shed 0 bases, and the junction held 2 bases outside the gene matches. Germline loops: CDR1 LGHNA, CDR2 YNFKEQ. This CDR3 has 16 residues. This sequence originates from an adult who received the AZD1222 COVID-19 vaccine. The V gene is TRBV4-2, the J gene TRBJ2-3; 8 bases map to TRBD2. The sequences come from peripheral blood, collected 28 days after the second AZD1222 dose. DNA for the CDR3: TGTGCCAGCAGCCAAGATCGGGGGGGCAGCACAGATACGCAGTATTTT. Translating it yields CASSQDRGGSTDTQYF.